Below, 3 T cell receptor beta chains from the same sample are listed, as sequenced in a study of a mutant IDH1 vaccine in newly diagnosed glioma. Clones were read by immunoSEQ multiplex PCR, and TCRdb kept only the in-frame ones, dropping some. This repertoire shows tens of thousands of clones, 65% to 80% found once; its top ten account for 8.9%. The antigens these receptors bind are not known. Time point meaning: week 47, end of study. The study gave 300 ug of mutant IDH1 20-mer peptide per vaccine dose, with topical imiquimod. The specimen was PBMCs, collected from a glioma patient whose treatment included an IDH1 peptide vaccine. The source of these receptors is a man between 35 and 55 years old with glioma.

This clone occurred a few times. The V gene is TRBV4-3, the J gene TRBJ2-6, with 10 bases aligning to TRBD1. The germline gives CDR1 LGHNA, CDR2 YSLEER. V shed 0 bases and J 4 bases; nucleotides not matched to a gene: 18. CDR3 length: 22 amino acids. CDR3 bases: TGCGCCAGCAGCCAAGAGTTCACCGGGACAGGGGTTCTCCGTGGAGGGGCCAACGTCCTGACTTTC. As protein: CASSQEFTGTGVLRGGANVLTF.

The chain carries TRBV9 and TRBJ1-2, with 8 bases lining up with TRBD1. The V gene end was trimmed by 1 base and the J gene end by 5 bases; junction bases not matched to a gene: 10. The germline gives CDR1 SGDLS, CDR2 YYNGEE. The CDR3 spans 16 residues. CDR3 in amino acids: CASSVTPGGTGYGYTF. DNA of the CDR3: TGTGCCAGCAGCGTAACCCCGGGTGGGACAGGTTATGGCTACACCTTC.

This chain links TRBV19 with TRBJ1-5; 7 nucleotides agree with TRBD1. The V and J ends lost 5 bases and 6 bases, in that order; junction bases with no gene match: 7. CDR3 length: 14 amino acids. Germline CDR1 is LNHDA and CDR2 is SQIVND (reference sequence). The CDR3 reads CASSPGGGGQPQHF. The CDR3 DNA is TGTGCCAGTAGTCCAGGGGGGGGAGGTCAGCCCCAGCATTTT.